These T cell receptor beta chains were read from a single sample in a study of blood T cell repertoires in COVID-19. This table comes from immunoSEQ multiplex PCR, and its TCRdb copy is limited to in-frame clones, with some not included. The sample gives about 170,000 clones, 88% of which show up once; about 2.1% is in the top ten. The source material was peripheral blood. These receptors came from a man between 45 and 60 years old who had recovered from COVID-19. The CDR3 runs from the conserved cysteine through the conserved F or W. D genes are given only for firm matches. Expanded clones get a size class; other rows say once, few or many, or leave the size out.

d_call	v_call	clone_size	j_call	cdr3_aa	cdr3_nt
-	TRBV2	-	TRBJ2-3	CAREPVLSTDTQYF	TGTGCCAGAGAGCCCGTACTTAGCACAGATACGCAGTATTTT
TRBD1	TRBV9	-	TRBJ1-2	CASSETGNYGYTF	TGTGCCAGCAGCGAGACAGGGAACTATGGCTACACCTTC
TRBD2	TRBV23-1	-	TRBJ2-7	CASSPPGTSGGYEQYF	TGCGCCAGCAGCCCCCCCGGGACTAGCGGGGGTTACGAGCAGTACTTC
TRBD1	TRBV5-5	-	TRBJ1-3	CASSLGQGAGNTIYF	TGTGCCAGCAGCCTCGGACAGGGAGCTGGAAACACCATATATTTT
TRBD2	TRBV13	-	TRBJ2-6	CASSVTSGASGANVLTF	TGTGCCAGCAGCGTAACTAGCGGGGCCTCTGGGGCCAACGTCCTGACTTTC
TRBD1	TRBV29-1	-	TRBJ2-7	CSVEDLGQGPYEQYF	TGCAGCGTTGAAGATCTGGGACAGGGTCCCTACGAGCAGTACTTC
-	TRBV6-6	few	TRBJ1-3	CASRDSVNSGNTIYF	TGTGCCAGCAGGGACAGTGTCAACTCTGGAAACACCATATATTTT
TRBD1	TRBV27	-	TRBJ1-2	CASSPRQGNYGYTF	TGTGCCAGCAGTCCAAGACAGGGAAACTATGGCTACACCTTC
TRBD1	TRBV6-6	-	TRBJ1-5	CASSRAGQINQPQHF	TGTGCCAGCAGTCGGGCGGGACAGATCAATCAGCCCCAGCATTTT
-	TRBV3-1/TRBV3-2	-	TRBJ1-1	CASSHPGKAFF	TGTGCCAGCAGCCATCCGGGTAAAGCTTTCTTT